What follows describes a single TCR beta chain. Antigen unknown. Treatment of any kind had been given to no patient before thyroid surgery. The authors' processing: CDR3 was compared across clinicopathological groups, and the resulting differences were used to build a distant-metastasis classifier for papillary thyroid cancer. TCRdb re-clonotyped the PCR reads through MiXCR. Clone size and V and J calls follow TCRdb, not the original study. The data contain around 52,000 clones, almost 30% of them singletons. This record belongs to a study of metastatic and nonmetastatic thyroid tumors. Study background: It was across blood and tumor or nodule tissue from malignant and benign thyroid patients that repertoires were compared. General observations from the study: Across blood and tumor, TCR beta diversity in malignant thyroid tumors was reportedly significantly higher than in benign nodules.

Per germline, CDR1 SGHRS and CDR2 YFSETQ. This CDR3 comprises 14 residues. Deletions cut 3 bases from V and 2 bases from J, with 10 bases between. This TCR came from a female donor with papillary thyroid cancer or a benign thyroid nodule (not recorded which). Some clones in this sample may be carry-over from other donors' samples. The chain combines TRBV5-1 with TRBJ2-3; a weak D match, TRBD2 (5 bases). The source material was blood. CDR3 amino acids: CASSYGLYTDTQYF. CDR3 DNA sequence: TGCGCCAGCAGCTACGGACTTTACACAGATACGCAGTATTTT. Full variable domain (missing parts from reference TRBV5-1 and TRBJ2-3): KAGVTQTPRYLIKTRGQQVTLSCSPISGHRSVSWYQQTPGQGLQFLFEYFSETQRNKGNFPGRFSGRQFSNSRSEMNVSTLELGDSALYLCASSYGLYTDTQYFGPGTRLTVL.